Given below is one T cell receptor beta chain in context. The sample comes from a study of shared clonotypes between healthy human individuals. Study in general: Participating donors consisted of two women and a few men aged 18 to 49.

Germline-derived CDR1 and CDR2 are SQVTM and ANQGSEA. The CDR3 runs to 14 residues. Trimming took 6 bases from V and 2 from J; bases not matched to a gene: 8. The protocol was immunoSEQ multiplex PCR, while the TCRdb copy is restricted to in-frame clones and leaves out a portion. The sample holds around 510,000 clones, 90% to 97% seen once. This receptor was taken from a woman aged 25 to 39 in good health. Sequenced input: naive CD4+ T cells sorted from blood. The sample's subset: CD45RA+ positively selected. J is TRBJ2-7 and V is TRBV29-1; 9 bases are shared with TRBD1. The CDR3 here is CSVGGQGKTYEQYF. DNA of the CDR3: TGCAGCGTGGGGGGACAGGGAAAAACCTACGAGCAGTACTTC.